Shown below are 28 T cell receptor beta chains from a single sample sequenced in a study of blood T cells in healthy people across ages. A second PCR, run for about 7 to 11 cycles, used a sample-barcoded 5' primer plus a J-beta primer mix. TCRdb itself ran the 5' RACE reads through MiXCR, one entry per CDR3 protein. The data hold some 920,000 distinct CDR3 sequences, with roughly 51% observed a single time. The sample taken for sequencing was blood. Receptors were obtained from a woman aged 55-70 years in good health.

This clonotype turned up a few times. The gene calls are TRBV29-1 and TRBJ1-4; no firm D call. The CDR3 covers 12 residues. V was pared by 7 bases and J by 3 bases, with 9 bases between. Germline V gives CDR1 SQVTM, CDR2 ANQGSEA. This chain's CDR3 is CSAGSANEKLFF. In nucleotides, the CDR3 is TGCAGCGCCGGGTCTGCTAATGAAAAACTGTTTTTT. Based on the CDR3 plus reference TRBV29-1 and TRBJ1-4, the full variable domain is SAVISQKPSRDICQRGTSLTIQCQVDSQVTMMFWYRQQPGQSLTLIATANQGSEATYESGFVIDKFPISRPNLTFSTLTVSNMSPEDSSIYLCSAGSANEKLFFGSGTQLSVL.

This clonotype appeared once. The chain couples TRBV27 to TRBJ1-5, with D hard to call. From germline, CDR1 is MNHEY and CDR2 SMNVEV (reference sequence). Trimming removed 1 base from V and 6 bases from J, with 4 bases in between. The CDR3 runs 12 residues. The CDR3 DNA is TGTGCCAGCAGTTTATACGGTCAGCCCCAGCATTTT. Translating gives CASSLYGQPQHF.

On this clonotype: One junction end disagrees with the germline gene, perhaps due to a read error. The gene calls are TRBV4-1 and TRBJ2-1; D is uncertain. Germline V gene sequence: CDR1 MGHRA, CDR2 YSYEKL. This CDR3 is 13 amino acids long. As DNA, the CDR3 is TGCGCCAGCAGTCATGTTGGGGTAGAATACATGTGCTTC. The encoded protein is CASSHVGVEYMCF.

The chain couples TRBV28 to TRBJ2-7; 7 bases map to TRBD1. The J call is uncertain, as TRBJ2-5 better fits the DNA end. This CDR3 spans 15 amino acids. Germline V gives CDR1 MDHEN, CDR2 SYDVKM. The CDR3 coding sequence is TGTGCCAGCAGTCCCTTAGGGGACAGTCAAGAGACCCAGTACTTC. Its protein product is CASSPLGDSQETQYF.

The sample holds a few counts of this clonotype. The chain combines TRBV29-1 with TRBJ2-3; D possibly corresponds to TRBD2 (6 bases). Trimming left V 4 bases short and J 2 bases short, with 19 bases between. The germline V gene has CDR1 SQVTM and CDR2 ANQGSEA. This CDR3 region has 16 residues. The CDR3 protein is CSVAMWGAGLTDTQYF. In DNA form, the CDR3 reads TGCAGCGTTGCGATGTGGGGAGCGGGCCTCACAGATACGCAGTATTTT.

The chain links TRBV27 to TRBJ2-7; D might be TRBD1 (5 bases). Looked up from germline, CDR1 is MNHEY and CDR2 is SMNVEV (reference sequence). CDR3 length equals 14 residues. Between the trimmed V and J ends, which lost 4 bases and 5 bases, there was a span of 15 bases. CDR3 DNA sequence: TGTGCCAGCAGTTCGATTAAGGGGTTCAACGAGCAGTACTTC. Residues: CASSSIKGFNEQYF.

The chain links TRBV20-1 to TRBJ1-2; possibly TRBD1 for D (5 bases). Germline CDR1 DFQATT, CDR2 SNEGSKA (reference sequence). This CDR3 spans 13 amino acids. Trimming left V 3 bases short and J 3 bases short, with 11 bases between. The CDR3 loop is CSASGGSDYGYTF. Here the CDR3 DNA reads TGCAGTGCTAGCGGGGGTTCGGACTATGGCTACACCTTC.

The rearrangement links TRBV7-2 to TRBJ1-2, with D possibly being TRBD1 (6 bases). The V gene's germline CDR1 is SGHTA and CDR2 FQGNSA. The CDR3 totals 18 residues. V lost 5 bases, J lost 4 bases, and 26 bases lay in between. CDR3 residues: CASSVVGQSGLNSYGYTF. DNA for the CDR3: TGTGCCAGCAGCGTAGTGGGACAATCGGGGCTAAATAGCTATGGCTACACCTTC.

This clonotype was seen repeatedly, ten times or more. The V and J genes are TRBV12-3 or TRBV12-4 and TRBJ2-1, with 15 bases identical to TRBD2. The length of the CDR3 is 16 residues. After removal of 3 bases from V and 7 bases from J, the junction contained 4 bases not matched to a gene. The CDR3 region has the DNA TGTGCCAGCAGTTTCCGGACTAGCGGGAGGGTGAATGAGCAGTTCTTC. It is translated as CASSFRTSGRVNEQFF.

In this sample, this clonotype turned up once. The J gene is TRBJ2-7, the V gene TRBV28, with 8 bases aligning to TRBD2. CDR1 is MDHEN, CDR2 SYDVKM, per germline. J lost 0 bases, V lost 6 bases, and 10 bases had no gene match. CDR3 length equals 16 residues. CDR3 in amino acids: CASSGGRQYSSYEQYF. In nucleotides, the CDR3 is TGTGCCAGCAGCGGCGGGAGGCAATATAGCTCCTACGAGCAGTACTTC.

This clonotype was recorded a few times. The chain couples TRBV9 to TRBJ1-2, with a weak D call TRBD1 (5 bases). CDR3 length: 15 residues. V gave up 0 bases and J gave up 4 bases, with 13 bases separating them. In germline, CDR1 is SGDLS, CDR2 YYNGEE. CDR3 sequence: CASSVGRQGVYGYTF. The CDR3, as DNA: TGTGCCAGCAGCGTAGGTCGGCAGGGAGTCTATGGCTACACCTTC.

CDR3 sequence reads: CASSLVGGVNTEAFF. The CDR3 DNA sequence: TGTGCCAGCAGTTTAGTGGGAGGCGTGAACACTGAAGCTTTCTTT. The chain has TRBV12-3 or TRBV12-4 and TRBJ1-1; no definite D call. CDR3 size: 15 residues. The germline V and J ends were trimmed by 1 base and 0 bases, with 9 bases remaining between them.

CDR3 sequence: CASSRGRLYEQYF. CDR3 nucleotides: TGTGCCAGCAGCAGGGGGCGCCTTTACGAGCAGTACTTC. The V and J genes are TRBV13 and TRBJ2-7; 7 nucleotides align to TRBD1. Germline assignment: CDR1 PRHDT and CDR2 FYEKMQ (reference sequence). The CDR3 has 13 residues. With 5 bases clipped from V and 4 bases from J, the junction kept 5 bases outside the gene matches.

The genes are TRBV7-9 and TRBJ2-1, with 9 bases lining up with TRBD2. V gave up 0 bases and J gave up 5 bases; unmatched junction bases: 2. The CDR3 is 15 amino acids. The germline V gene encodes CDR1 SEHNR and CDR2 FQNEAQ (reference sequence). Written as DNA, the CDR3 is TGTGCCAGCAGCTTAGCGACTAGCGGACACAATGAGCAGTTCTTC. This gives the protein CASSLATSGHNEQFF.

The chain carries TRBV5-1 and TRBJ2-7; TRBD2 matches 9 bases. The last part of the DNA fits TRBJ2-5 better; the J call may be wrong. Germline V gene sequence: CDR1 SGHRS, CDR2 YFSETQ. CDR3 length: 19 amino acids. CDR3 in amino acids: CASSLGGASGITSLETQYF. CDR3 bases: TGCGCCAGCAGCTTGGGGGGAGCTAGCGGGATAACGTCTTTAGAGACCCAGTACTTC.

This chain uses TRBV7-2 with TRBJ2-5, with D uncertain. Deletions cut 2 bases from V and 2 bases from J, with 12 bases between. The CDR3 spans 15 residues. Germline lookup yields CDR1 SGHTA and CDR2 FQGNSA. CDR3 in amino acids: CASSLSRQIQETQYF. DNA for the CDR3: TGTGCCAGCAGCTTAAGTCGGCAGATACAAGAGACCCAGTACTTC.

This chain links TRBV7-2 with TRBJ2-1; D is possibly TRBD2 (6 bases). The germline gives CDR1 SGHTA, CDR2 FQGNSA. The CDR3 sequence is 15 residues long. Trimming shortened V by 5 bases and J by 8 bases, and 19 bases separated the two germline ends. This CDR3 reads CASSLSGLLYDEQFF. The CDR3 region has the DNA TGTGCCAGCAGCCTTAGCGGATTACTGTACGATGAGCAGTTCTTC.

The chain's CDR3 is CASSFNVAGGPDNEQFF. CDR3 nucleotide sequence: TGTGCCAGCAGTTTCAATGTAGCGGGAGGACCTGACAATGAGCAGTTCTTC. V usage is TRBV27 and J usage is TRBJ2-1; TRBD2 aligns across 10 bases. The length of the CDR3 is 17 residues. Germline CDR1 reads MNHEY; CDR2 reads SMNVEV (reference sequence). The J segment lost 5 bases and the V segment lost 3 bases, leaving 10 bases of the junction unmatched.

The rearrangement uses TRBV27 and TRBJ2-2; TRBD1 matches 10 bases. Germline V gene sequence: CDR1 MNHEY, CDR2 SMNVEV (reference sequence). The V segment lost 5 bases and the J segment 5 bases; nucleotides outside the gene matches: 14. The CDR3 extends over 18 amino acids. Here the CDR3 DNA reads TGTGCCAGCAGTCCCGGGACAGGGGCAGGGGTTAGAACCGGGGAGCTGTTTTTT. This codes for CASSPGTGAGVRTGELFF.

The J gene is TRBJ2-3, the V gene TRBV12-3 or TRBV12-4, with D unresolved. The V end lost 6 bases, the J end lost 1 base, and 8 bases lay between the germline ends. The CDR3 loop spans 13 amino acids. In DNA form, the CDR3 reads TGTGCCAGCAGAAGTGTCGGCACAGATACGCAGTATTTT. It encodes CASRSVGTDTQYF.

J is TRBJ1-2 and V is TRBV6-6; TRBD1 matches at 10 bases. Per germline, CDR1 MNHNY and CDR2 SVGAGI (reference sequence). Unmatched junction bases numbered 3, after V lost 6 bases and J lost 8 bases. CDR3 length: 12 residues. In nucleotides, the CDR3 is TGTGCCAGCAGCGGACAGGGGGTAGGCTACACCTTC. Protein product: CASSGQGVGYTF.

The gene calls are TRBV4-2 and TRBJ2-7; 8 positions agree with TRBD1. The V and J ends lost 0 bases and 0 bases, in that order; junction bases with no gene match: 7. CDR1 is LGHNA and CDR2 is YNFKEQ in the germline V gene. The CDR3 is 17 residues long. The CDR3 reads CASSQEGGQVDSYEQYF. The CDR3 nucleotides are TGTGCCAGCAGCCAAGAGGGGGGACAGGTCGACTCCTACGAGCAGTACTTC.

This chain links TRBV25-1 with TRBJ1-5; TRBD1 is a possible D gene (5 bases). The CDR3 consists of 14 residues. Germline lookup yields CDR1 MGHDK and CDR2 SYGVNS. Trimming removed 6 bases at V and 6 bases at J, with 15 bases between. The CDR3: CASSSDSGIQPQHF. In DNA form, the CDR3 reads TGTGCCAGCAGCTCTGACAGTGGGATTCAGCCCCAGCATTTT. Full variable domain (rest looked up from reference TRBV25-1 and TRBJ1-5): EADIYQTPRYLVIGTGKKITLECSQTMGHDKMYWYQQDPGMELHLIHYSYGVNSTEKGDLSSESTVSRIRTEHFPLTLESARPSHTSQYLCASSSDSGIQPQHFGDGTRLSIL.

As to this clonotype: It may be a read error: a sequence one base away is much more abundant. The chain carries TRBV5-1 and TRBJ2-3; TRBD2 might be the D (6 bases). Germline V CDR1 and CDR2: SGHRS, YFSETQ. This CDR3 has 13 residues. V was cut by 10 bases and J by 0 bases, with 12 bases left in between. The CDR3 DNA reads TGCGCCGGCGGGCGGGGTAGCACAGATACGCAGTATTTT. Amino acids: CAGGRGSTDTQYF.

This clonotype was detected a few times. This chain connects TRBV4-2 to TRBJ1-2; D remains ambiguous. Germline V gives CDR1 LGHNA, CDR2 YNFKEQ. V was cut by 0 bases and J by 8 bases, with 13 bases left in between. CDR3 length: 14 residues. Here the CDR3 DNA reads TGTGCCAGCAGCCAAGAGGTACAGCCCTTGGGCTACACCTTC. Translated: CASSQEVQPLGYTF.

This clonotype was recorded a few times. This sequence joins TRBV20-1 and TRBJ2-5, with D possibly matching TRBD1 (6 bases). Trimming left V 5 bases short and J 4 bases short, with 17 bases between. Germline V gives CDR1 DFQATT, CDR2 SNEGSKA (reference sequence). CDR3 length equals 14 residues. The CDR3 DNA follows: TGCAGTGCTCGCATCAGGGGTGGAGGAGAGACCCAGTACTTC. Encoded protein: CSARIRGGGETQYF.

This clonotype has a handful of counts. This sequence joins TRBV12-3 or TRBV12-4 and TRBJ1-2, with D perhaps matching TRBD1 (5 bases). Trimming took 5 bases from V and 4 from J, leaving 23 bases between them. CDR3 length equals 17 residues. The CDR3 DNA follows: TGTGCCAGCAGTACCCTCGGTTATGGGAAGGGACGCTATGGCTACACCTTC. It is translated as CASSTLGYGKGRYGYTF.

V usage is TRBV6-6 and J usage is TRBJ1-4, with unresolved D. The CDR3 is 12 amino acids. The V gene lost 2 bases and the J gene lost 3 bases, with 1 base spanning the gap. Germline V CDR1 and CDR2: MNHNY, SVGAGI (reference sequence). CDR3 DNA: TGTGCCAGCAGTTACCCTAATGAAAAACTGTTTTTT. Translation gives CASSYPNEKLFF.